The 13 T cell receptor beta chains listed next were all sequenced from one sample in a study of shared clonotypes between healthy human individuals. TCRdb keeps only in-frame clones here, not all; method: immunoSEQ multiplex PCR. Of roughly 1,600,000 clones in the sample, about 98.5% are singletons; the top ten hold 0.36%. Sequenced input: naive CD4+ T cells sorted from blood. Subset described: CD45RA+ positively selected. The receptors originated from a man aged 25 to 45 in good health.

V usage is TRBV30 and J usage is TRBJ2-7; D perhaps matches TRBD2 (5 bases). This CDR3 comprises 11 residues. The V gene's germline CDR1 is GTSNPN and CDR2 SVGIG (reference sequence). The V end was cut by 0 bases, the J end by 12 bases, with 12 bases between. The CDR3 nucleotides read TGTGCCTGGAGTGTGGGCGTGGACTTGTACTTC. Amino acids: CAWSVGVDLYF. The full variable domain, in which reference TRBV30 and TRBJ2-7 provide the parts outside the CDR3, is SQTIHQWPATLVQPVGSPLSLECTVEGTSNPNLYWYRQAAGRGLQLLFYSVGIGQISSEVPQNLSASRPQDRQFILSSKKLLLSDSGFYLCAWSVGVDLYFGPGTRLTVT.

The rearrangement joins TRBV7-6 to TRBJ2-7, with D maybe TRBD2 (6 bases). Germline V gene lookup returns CDR1 SGHVS and CDR2 FNYEAQ. This CDR3 comprises 14 residues. V gave up 3 bases and J gave up 3 bases, with 12 bases separating them. Here the CDR3 DNA reads TGTGCCAGCAGCTTTGCGGGAATTAACTACGAGCAGTACTTC. It translates to CASSFAGINYEQYF.

The chain employs TRBV18 and TRBJ2-7, with 9 bases matching TRBD1. CDR3 size: 16 residues. Unmatched junction bases numbered 10, after V lost 2 bases and J lost 5 bases. The germline V gene encodes CDR1 KGHSH and CDR2 LQKENI. The CDR3 DNA follows: TGTGCCAGCTCACCAAGGTCGGGACAGGGCATTAACGAGCAGTACTTC. Its translation: CASSPRSGQGINEQYF.

This rearrangement joins TRBV2 to TRBJ1-5, with D maybe TRBD1 (6 bases). V lost 3 bases to trimming and J lost 2 bases, with 14 bases between them. The length of the CDR3 is 16 residues. CDR1 is SNHLY and CDR2 is FYNNEI in the germline V gene. In DNA form, the CDR3 reads TGTGCCAGCAGTGAGGGAGGGGGTAGGGGCAATCAGCCCCAGCATTTT. It translates to CASSEGGGRGNQPQHF.

This chain uses TRBV2 with TRBJ2-6; no firm D call. CDR3 length: 14 amino acids. Germline CDR1 and CDR2: SNHLY and FYNNEI. V lost 8 bases and J 1 base, leaving 9 bases between the germline ends. CDR3 coding DNA: TGTGCCAGCCGAGACGTTTCTGGGGCCAACGTCCTGACTTTC. It translates to CASRDVSGANVLTF.

The chain joins TRBV5-1 to TRBJ1-1; D is perhaps TRBD1 (5 bases). CDR3 length: 16 residues. Germline CDR1 SGHRS, CDR2 YFSETQ. Trimming removed 1 base at V and 0 bases at J, with 13 bases between. The CDR3 DNA sequence: TGCGCCAGCAGCTTGACAGACAGTAGAATGAACACTGAAGCTTTCTTT. Protein product: CASSLTDSRMNTEAFF.

This clone appeared a single time. The chain uses TRBV11-3 and TRBJ2-5, with TRBD2 identical over 7 bases. The germline CDR1 and CDR2 sequences are SGHNT and YENEEA. The CDR3 loop spans 16 amino acids. V dropped 3 bases and J dropped 4; count of bases not matched to a gene: 11. Here the CDR3 reads CASSLSGDQRGETQYF. The CDR3, as DNA: TGTGCCAGCAGCTTGAGTGGCGACCAGCGGGGAGAGACCCAGTACTTC. Supplemented by reference TRBV11-3 and TRBJ2-5, the full variable domain reads EAGVVQSPRYKIIEKKQPVAFWCNPISGHNTLYWYLQNLGQGPELLIRYENEEAVDDSQLPKDRFSAERLKGVDSTLKIQPAELGDSAVYLCASSLSGDQRGETQYFGPGTRLLVL.

In the case of this clone: In the same sample, other DNA sequences code for this CDR3. The chain joins TRBV7-9 to TRBJ2-1; TRBD1 matches at 7 bases. The junction had 7 bases not matched to a gene; V was cut back by 8 bases and J by 3 bases. The CDR3 loop spans 14 amino acids. Germline CDR1 SEHNR, CDR2 FQNEAQ (reference sequence). The CDR3 DNA reads TGTGCCAGCTCCCCGGGACAGTACTACAATGAGCAGTTCTTC. Its translation: CASSPGQYYNEQFF.

The chain combines TRBV9 with TRBJ2-2; 15 bases fit TRBD2. Per germline, CDR1 SGDLS and CDR2 YYNGEE. The CDR3 length is 21 residues. Trimming at V came to 1 base and at J to 0 bases, leaving 10 bases not matched to a gene. The CDR3 coding sequence is TGTGCCAGCAGCGTAATTCCGGGGGGACTAGCGGGAGGTACGAACACCGGGGAGCTGTTTTTT. Translation: CASSVIPGGLAGGTNTGELFF.

The V gene is TRBV7-2, the J gene TRBJ2-1; a possible D gene is TRBD1 (6 bases). This CDR3 region has 14 residues. Trimming shortened V by 5 bases and J by 6 bases, and 14 bases separated the two germline ends. CDR1 and CDR2 (germline): SGHTA, FQGNSA. For the CDR3, the DNA is TGTGCCAGCAGCACAAGACAGGCCCCCAATGAGCAGTTCTTC. Translating gives CASSTRQAPNEQFF.

The gene calls are TRBV18 and TRBJ1-1, with TRBD1 identical over 9 bases. The V segment lost 6 bases and the J segment 3 bases; nucleotides outside the gene matches: 8. The CDR3 spans 15 residues. The germline V gene has CDR1 KGHSH and CDR2 LQKENI. The CDR3 is CASSLGQGRYTEAFF. For the CDR3, the DNA is TGTGCCAGCTCGCTCGGACAGGGGAGGTACACTGAAGCTTTCTTT.

The chain is built from TRBV7-2 and TRBJ2-4; possibly TRBD1 for D (6 bases). The germline gives CDR1 SGHTA, CDR2 FQGNSA. This CDR3 has 13 residues. The V gene lost 4 bases and the J gene lost 6 bases, with 10 bases spanning the gap. The CDR3 sequence: CASSSKDRNIQYF. The CDR3 DNA reads TGTGCCAGCAGCTCCAAGGACAGAAACATTCAGTACTTC.

The rearrangement uses TRBV2 and TRBJ2-2; D remains unclear. Germline V gene data show CDR1 as SNHLY and CDR2 as FYNNEI. There are 14 residues in the CDR3. The ends were cut back, 5 bases at V and 0 bases at J, with 7 bases in the middle. CDR3 nucleotide sequence: TGTGCCAGCAGTAATCGCACGAACACCGGGGAGCTGTTTTTT. Translation: CASSNRTNTGELFF.